These T cell receptor beta chains were read from a single sample in a study of response to subunit inactivated influenza vaccine. TCRdb redid the calling of the RT-PCR reads with MiXCR, one entry per CDR3 protein. The sample shows hundreds of thousands of distinct CDR3 sequences, about 15% of them seen only once. Sequencing was performed on PBMCs from blood, taken 14 to 15 days before vaccination. The receptors were sampled from a man aged 45 to 65 who received an inactivated influenza vaccine. Each CDR3 is given with its conserved first and last residue.

V gene	J gene	CDR3 protein
TRBV6-1	TRBJ2-1	CASKPTSFNEQFF
TRBV20-1	TRBJ2-3	CSASPGTGSEHF
TRBV24-1	TRBJ2-7	CATSDPEGPGGHEQYF
TRBV4-1	TRBJ2-3	CASSPTPGLAGSDTQYF
TRBV5-6	TRBJ2-1	CASSLITQGVQFF
TRBV21-1	TRBJ2-5	CASSTPGRGEETQYF
TRBV5-6	TRBJ2-5	CASSLRLNQETQYF
TRBV5-1	TRBJ1-4	CASSASTGRTNEKLFF
TRBV29-1	TRBJ2-1	CSVETALAGAYNEQFF
TRBV6-2/TRBV6-3	TRBJ2-7	CASSYPSGTSGGLYEQYF
TRBV4-2	TRBJ1-5	CASSQDWAGNQPQHF
TRBV15	TRBJ2-7	CATSVDRTYEQYF
TRBV20-1	TRBJ2-3	CSASRGSGGTDTQYF
TRBV28	TRBJ1-6	CASSTGTAFNSPLHF
TRBV5-6	TRBJ2-5	CASSPPGLVETQYF
TRBV7-2	TRBJ2-1	CASSLEWRGKYNEQFF
TRBV7-9	TRBJ2-2	CASSSPFPGELFF
TRBV12-3/TRBV12-4	TRBJ2-1	CASSSDLGDEQFF
TRBV5-5	TRBJ1-4	CASSADVSTNEKLFF